This TCR beta chain was retrieved from a study of breast tumors, draining lymph nodes, adjacent tissues. General observations from the study: That most tumor T cells come from lymph nodes remained unproven. Tumor and nontumor repertoires were significantly more similar in luminal-like than in basal-like breast cancer. Tumors had less TCR diversity than lymph nodes, more than nontumor tissue.

This CDR3 is built from 13 residues. The ends lost 2 bases at V and 6 bases at J; junction bases unmatched: 1. Germline V lookup: CDR1 ENHRY, CDR2 SYGVKD. TCRdb re-analysed the multiplex PCR reads in MiXCR, keeping a single row per CDR3 protein. The sample comprises fewer than 250,000 distinct CDR3 sequences, 32% of which are singletons, and approximately 1.4% rests with the top ten. In this sample, this clonotype turned up many times. Its matching antigen is unknown. Axillary draining lymph nodes of breast cancer patients supplied the node samples. This TCR was recovered from a female donor with breast cancer. Some clones in this sample may be carry-over from other donors' samples. Sequencing used axillary lymph node tissue. The chain recombines TRBV10-3 with TRBJ2-3, with 8 bases matching TRBD2. This CDR3 is CAISEGGRDTQYF. CDR3 DNA sequence: TGTGCCATCAGTGAGGGCGGGAGGGATACGCAGTATTTT.